The rows below give T cell receptor beta chains drawn from one sample of a study of CD8+ T cells in alopecia areata. The repertoire was sequenced with immunoSEQ multiplex PCR; TCRdb's copy has only in-frame clones and lacks some. The table shows 200,000 to 250,000 clones, with around two fifths occurring only once. Sequencing used CD4+ T cells sorted from blood, obtained between weeks 30 and 35, from a patient treated with tofacitinib. Receptors originate from a human donor with alopecia areata. Both conserved end residues are trimmed from each CDR3.

cdr3_aa,cdr3_length,v_call
ASSESGRISYNEQF,14,TRBV9
ASSSSIKQY,9,TRBV5-4
ASSQAAGTSGRMMYQETQY,19,TRBV4-1
SVGTMTGGRGQPQH,14,TRBV29-1
ASSRGGIGAF,10,TRBV28
ASGRDSSTDTQY,12,TRBV18
ASSLGRTNEKLF,12,TRBV7-9
ASSYRDREYEQY,12,TRBV6-5
AWSGAGGNTIY,11,TRBV30
SVEVGYLSTEAF,12,TRBV29-1
ASSPRTGGSSYANYGYT,17,TRBV7-2
ASSLGSARSYEQY,13,TRBV5-1
AWSMEPYGYT,10,TRBV30
ASSAGLAGFYNEQF,14,TRBV5-1
ASSYSRDLNEQF,12,TRBV6-6
AWEVVQGKGYT,11,TRBV30
ASSESGGNTIY,11,TRBV2